This entry describes one T cell receptor (beta chain). The antigen remains undetermined. The germline CDR1 and CDR2 sequences are MNHNS and SASEGT. The V end was cut by 6 bases, the J end by 3 bases, with 11 bases between. The CDR3 totals 13 residues. The sample comes from a study of T cell repertoires in ileal Crohn's disease. The repertoire was sequenced with immunoSEQ multiplex PCR; TCRdb's copy has only in-frame clones and lacks some. The sample lists about 16,000 clones, roughly 91% seen once, with around 3.7% in the top ten. Study-wide results and limits: All patients with clonality above 26.8% had endoscopic recurrence. Clonal expansions were more frequent in active smokers than non-smokers at surgery.

The source material was ileal tissue. The chain joins TRBV6-1 to TRBJ1-2, with a possible D match to TRBD1 (6 bases). This sequence was found in an adult with Crohn's disease. CDR3 bases: TGTGCCAGCAGCCCACAGGGTGACTATGGCTACACCTTC. As protein: CASSPQGDYGYTF.